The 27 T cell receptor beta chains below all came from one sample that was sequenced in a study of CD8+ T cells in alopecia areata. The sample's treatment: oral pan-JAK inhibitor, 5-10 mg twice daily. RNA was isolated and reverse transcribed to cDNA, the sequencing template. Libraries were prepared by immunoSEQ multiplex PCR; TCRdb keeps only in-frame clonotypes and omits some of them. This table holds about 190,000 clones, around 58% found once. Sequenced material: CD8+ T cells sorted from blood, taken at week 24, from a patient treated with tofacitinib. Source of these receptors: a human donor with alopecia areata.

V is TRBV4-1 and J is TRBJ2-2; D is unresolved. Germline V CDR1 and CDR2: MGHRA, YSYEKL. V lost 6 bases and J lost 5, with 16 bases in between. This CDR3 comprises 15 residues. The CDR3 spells CASRTRVVGTGELFF. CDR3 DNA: TGCGCCAGCAGGACCCGGGTCGTGGGGACCGGGGAGCTGTTTTTT.

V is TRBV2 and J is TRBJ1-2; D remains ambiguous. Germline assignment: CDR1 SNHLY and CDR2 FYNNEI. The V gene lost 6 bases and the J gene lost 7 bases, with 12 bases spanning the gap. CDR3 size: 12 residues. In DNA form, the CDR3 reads TGTGCCAGCAGGGGTCTTACAGCTGGCTACACCTTC. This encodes CASRGLTAGYTF.

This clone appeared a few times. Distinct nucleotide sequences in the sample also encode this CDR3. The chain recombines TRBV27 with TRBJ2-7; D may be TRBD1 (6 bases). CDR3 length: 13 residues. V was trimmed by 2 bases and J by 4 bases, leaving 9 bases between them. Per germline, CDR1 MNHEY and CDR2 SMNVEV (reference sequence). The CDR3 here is CASSLGTSYEQYF. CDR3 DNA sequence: TGTGCCAGCAGTTTAGGGACAAGTTACGAGCAGTACTTC.

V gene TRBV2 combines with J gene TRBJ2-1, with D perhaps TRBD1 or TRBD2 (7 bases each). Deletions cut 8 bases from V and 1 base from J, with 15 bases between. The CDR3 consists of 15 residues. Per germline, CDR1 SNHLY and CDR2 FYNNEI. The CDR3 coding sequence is TGTGCCAGCGGCGGGGGCAGGGGGTCCTACAATGAGCAGTTCTTC. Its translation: CASGGGRGSYNEQFF.

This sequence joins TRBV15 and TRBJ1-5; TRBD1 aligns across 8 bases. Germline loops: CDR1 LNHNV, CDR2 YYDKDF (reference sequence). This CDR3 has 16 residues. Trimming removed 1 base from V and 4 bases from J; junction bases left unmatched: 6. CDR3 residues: CATSRAQGAVNQPQHF. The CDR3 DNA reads TGTGCCACCAGCAGAGCTCAGGGGGCGGTTAATCAGCCCCAGCATTTT.

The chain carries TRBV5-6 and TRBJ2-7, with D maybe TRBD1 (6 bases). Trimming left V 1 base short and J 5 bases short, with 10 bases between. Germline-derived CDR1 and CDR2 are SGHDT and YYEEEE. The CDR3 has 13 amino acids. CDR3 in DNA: TGTGCCAGCAGCTTGACAGGGTGGAACGAGCAGTACTTC. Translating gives CASSLTGWNEQYF.

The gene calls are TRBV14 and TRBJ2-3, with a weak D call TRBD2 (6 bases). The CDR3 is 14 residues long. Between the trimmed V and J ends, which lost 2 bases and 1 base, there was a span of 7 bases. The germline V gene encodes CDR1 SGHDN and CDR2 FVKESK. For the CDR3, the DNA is TGTGCCAGCAGCCAATGGGGGGGCACAGATACGCAGTATTTT. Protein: CASSQWGGTDTQYF.

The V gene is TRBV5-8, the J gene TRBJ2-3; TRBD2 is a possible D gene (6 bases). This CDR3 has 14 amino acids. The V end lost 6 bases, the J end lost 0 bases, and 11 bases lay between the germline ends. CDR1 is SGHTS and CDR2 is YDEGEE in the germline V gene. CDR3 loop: CASTLGTSTDTQYF. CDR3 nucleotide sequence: TGTGCCAGCACCCTGGGGACTAGCACAGATACGCAGTATTTT.

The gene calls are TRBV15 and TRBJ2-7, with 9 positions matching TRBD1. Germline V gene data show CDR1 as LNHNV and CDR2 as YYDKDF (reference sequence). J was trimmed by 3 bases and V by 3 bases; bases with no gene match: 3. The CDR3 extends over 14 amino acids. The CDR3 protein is CATSRGQGNYEQYF. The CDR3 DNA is TGTGCCACCAGCAGGGGACAGGGTAACTACGAGCAGTACTTC.

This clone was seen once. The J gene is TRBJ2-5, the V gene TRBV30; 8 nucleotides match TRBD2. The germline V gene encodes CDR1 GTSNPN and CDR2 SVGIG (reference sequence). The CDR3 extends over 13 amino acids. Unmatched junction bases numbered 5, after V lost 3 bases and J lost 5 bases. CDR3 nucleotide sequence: TGTGCCTGGAGAGGGACTAGTTGGGAGACCCAGTACTTC. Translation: CAWRGTSWETQYF.

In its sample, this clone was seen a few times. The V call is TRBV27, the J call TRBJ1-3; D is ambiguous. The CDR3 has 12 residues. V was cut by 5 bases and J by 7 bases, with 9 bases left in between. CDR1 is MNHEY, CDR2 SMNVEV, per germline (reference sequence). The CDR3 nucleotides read TGTGCCAGCAGTCCCCTTGGCAACACCATATATTTT. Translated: CASSPLGNTIYF.

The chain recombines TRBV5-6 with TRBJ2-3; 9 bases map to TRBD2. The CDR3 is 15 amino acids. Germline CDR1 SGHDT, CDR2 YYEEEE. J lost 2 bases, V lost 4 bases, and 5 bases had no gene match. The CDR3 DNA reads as TGTGCCAGCAGCGGGGGACTAGCTGACACAGATACGCAGTATTTT. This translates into CASSGGLADTDTQYF.

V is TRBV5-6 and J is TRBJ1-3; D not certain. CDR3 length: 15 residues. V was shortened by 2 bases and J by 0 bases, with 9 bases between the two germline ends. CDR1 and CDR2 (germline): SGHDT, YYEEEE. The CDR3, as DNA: TGTGCCAGCAGCTTCGCGACGGACTCTGGAAACACCATATATTTT. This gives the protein CASSFATDSGNTIYF. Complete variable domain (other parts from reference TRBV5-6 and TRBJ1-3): DAGVTQSPTHLIKTRGQQVTLRCSPKSGHDTVSWYQQALGQGPQFIFQYYEEEERQRGNFPDRFSGHQFPNYSSELNVNALLLGDSALYLCASSFATDSGNTIYFGEGSWLTVV.

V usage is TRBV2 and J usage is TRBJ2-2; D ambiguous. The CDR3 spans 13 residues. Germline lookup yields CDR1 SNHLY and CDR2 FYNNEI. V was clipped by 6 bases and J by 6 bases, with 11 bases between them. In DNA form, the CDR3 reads TGTGCCAGCAGCTCCTATCGGGCCGGGGAGCTGTTTTTT. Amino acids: CASSSYRAGELFF.

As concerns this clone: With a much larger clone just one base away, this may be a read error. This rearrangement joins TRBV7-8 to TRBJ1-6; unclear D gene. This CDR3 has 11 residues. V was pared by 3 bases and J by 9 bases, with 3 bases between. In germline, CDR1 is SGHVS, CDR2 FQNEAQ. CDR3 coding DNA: TGTGCCAGCAGCTTTGGTTCACCCCTCCACTTT. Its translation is CASSFGSPLHF. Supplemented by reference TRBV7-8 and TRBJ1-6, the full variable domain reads GAGVSQSPRYKVAKRGQDVALRCDPISGHVSLFWYQQALGQGPEFLTYFQNEAQLDKSGLPSDRFFAERPEGSVSTLKIQRTQQEDSAVYLCASSFGSPLHFGNGTRLTVT.

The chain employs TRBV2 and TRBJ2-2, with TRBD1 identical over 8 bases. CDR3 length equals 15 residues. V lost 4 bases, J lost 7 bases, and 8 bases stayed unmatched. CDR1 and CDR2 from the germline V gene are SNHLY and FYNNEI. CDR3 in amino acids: CASSARQGQGGELFF. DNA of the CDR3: TGTGCCAGCAGTGCCCGACAGGGGCAGGGCGGGGAGCTGTTTTTT.

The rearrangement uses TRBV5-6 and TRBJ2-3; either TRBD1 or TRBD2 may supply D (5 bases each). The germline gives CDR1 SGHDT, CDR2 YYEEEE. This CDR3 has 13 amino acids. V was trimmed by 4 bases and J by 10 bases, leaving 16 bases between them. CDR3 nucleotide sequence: TGTGCCAGCAGCCCCGGGACGGGTGTCGCGCAGTATTTT. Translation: CASSPGTGVAQYF.

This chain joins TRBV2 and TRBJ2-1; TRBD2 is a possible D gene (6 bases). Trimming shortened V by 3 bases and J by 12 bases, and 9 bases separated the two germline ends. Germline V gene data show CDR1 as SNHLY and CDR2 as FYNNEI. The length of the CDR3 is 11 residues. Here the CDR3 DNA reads TGTGCCAGCAGTGATGGAGGGGCGCAGTTCTTC. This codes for CASSDGGAQFF.

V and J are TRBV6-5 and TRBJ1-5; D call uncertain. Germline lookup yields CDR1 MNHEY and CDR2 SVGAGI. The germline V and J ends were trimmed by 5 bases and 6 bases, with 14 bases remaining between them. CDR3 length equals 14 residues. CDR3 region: CASSIHGVGQPQHF. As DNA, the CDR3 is TGTGCCAGCAGTATACACGGGGTTGGTCAGCCCCAGCATTTT.

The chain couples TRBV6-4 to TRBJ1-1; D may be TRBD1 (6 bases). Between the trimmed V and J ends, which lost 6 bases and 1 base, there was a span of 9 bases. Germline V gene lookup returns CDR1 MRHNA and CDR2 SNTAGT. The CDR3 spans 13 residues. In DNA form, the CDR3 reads TGTGCCAGCAGACGGACAGCGAACACTGAAGCTTTCTTT. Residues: CASRRTANTEAFF.

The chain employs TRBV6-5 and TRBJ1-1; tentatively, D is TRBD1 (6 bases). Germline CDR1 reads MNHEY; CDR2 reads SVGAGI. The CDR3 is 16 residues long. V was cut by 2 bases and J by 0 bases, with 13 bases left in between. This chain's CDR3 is CASSYGKDRMNTEAFF. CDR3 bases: TGTGCCAGCAGTTACGGCAAGGACAGAATGAACACTGAAGCTTTCTTT.

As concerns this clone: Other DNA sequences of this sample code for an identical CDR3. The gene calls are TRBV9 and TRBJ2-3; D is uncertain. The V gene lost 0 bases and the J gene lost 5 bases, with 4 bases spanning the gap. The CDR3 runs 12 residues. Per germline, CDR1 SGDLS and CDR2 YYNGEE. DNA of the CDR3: TGTGCCAGCAGCGTAGGGAAAGATACGCAGTATTTT. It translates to CASSVGKDTQYF.

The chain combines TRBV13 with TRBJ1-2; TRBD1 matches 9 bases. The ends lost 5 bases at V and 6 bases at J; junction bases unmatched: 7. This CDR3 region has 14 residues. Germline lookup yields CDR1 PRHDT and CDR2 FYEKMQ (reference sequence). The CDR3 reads CASSADRGGNGYTF. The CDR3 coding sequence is TGTGCCAGCAGCGCGGACAGGGGCGGGAATGGCTACACCTTC.

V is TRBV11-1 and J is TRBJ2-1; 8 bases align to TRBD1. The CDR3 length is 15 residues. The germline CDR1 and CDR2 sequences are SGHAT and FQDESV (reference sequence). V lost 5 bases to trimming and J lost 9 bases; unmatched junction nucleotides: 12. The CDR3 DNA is TGTGCCAGCAGCCAGGGGGCATCCAATTGGGGTGAGCAGTTCTTC. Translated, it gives CASSQGASNWGEQFF. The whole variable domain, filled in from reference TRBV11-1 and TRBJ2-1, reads EAEVAQSPRYKITEKSQAVAFWCDPISGHATLYWYRQILGQGPELLVQFQDESVVDDSQLPKDRFSAERLKGVDSTLKIQPAELGDSAMYLCASSQGASNWGEQFFGPGTRLTVL.

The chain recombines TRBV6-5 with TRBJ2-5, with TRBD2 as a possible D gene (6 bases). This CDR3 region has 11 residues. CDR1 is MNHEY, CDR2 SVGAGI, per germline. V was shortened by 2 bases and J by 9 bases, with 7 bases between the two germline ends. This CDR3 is CASSYGGAQYF. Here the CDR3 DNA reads TGTGCCAGCAGTTACGGCGGGGCCCAGTACTTC.

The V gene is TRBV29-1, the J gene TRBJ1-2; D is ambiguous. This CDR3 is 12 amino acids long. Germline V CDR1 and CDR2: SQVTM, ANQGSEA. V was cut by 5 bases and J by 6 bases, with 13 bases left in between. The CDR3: CSVRTPLDGYTF. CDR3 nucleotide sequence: TGCAGCGTTAGGACTCCTTTGGATGGCTACACCTTC.

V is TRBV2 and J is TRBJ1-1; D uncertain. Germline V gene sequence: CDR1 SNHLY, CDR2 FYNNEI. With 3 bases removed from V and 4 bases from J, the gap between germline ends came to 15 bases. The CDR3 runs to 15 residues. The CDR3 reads CASSEYKYRGTEAFF. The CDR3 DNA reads TGTGCCAGCAGTGAGTACAAGTATCGGGGCACTGAAGCTTTCTTT.